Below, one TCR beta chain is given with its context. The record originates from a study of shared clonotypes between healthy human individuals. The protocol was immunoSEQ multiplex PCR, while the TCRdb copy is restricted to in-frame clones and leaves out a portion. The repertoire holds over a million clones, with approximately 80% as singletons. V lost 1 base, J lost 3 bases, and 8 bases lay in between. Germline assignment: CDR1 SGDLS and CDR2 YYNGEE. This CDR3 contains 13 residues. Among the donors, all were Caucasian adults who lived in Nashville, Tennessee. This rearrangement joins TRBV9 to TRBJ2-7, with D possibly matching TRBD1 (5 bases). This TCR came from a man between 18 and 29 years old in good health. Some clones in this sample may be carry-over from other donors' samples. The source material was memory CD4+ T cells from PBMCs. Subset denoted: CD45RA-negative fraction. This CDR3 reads CASSVSQGYEQYF. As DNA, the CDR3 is TGTGCCAGCAGCGTAAGCCAGGGCTACGAGCAGTACTTC.